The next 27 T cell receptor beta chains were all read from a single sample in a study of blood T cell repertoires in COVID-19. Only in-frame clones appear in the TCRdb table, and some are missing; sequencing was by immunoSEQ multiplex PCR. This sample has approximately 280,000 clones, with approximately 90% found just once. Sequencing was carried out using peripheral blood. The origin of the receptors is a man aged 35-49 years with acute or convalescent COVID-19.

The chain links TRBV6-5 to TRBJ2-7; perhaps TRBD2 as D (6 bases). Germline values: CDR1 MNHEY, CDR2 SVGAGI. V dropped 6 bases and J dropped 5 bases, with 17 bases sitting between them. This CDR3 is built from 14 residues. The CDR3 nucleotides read TGTGCCAGCAGGGTACCCGGGGGAGTCCACGAGCAGTACTTC. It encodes CASRVPGGVHEQYF.

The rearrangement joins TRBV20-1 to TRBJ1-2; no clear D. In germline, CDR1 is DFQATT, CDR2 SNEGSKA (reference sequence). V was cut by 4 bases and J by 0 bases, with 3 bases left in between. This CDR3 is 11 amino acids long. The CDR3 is CSATSNYGYTF. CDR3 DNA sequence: TGCAGTGCTACATCTAACTATGGCTACACCTTC.

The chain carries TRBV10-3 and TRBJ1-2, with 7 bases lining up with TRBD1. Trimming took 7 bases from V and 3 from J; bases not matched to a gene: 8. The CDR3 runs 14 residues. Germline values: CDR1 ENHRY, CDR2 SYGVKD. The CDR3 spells CAIMTGGGHYGYTF. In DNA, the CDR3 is TGTGCCATCATGACGGGAGGGGGCCACTATGGCTACACCTTC.

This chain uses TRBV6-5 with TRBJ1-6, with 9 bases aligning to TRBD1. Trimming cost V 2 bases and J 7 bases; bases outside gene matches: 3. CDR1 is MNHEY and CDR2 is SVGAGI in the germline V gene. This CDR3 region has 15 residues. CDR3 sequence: CASSYGGTGNSPLHF. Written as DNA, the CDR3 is TGTGCCAGCAGTTACGGAGGGACAGGGAATTCACCCCTCCACTTT.

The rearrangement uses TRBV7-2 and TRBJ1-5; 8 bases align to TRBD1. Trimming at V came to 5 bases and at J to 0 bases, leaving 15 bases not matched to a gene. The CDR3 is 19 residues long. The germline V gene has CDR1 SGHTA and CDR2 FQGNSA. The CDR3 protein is CASSQPGQETYYSNQPQHF. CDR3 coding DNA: TGTGCCAGCAGCCAACCGGGACAGGAGACCTATTATAGCAATCAGCCCCAGCATTTT. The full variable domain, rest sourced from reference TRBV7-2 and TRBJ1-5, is GAGVSQSPSNKVTEKGKDVELRCDPISGHTALYWYRQSLGQGLEFLIYFQGNSAPDKSGLPSDRFSAERTGGSVSTLTIQRTQQEDSAVYLCASSQPGQETYYSNQPQHFGDGTRLSIL.

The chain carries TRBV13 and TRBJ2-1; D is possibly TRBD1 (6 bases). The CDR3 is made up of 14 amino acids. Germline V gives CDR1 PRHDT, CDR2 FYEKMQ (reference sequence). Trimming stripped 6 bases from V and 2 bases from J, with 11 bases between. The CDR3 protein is CASSKQGTYNEQFF. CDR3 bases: TGTGCCAGCAGTAAACAGGGTACCTACAATGAGCAGTTCTTC. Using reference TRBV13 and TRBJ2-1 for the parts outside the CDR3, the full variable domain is AAGVIQSPRHLIKEKRETATLKCYPIPRHDTVYWYQQGPGQDPQFLISFYEKMQSDKGSIPDRFSAQQFSDYHSELNMSSLELGDSALYFCASSKQGTYNEQFFGPGTRLTVL.

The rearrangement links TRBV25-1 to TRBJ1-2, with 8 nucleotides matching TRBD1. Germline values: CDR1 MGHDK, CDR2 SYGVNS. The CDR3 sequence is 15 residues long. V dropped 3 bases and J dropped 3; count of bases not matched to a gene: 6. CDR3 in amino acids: CASSDNRGWDYGYTF. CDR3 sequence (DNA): TGTGCCAGCAGTGATAACAGGGGGTGGGACTATGGCTACACCTTC.

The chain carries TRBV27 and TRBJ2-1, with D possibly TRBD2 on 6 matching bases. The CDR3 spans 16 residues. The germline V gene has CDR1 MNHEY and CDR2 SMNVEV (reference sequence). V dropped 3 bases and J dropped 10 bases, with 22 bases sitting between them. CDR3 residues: CASSFYRTTTMREQFF. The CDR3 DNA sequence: TGTGCCAGCAGTTTCTACAGGACTACCACAATGAGGGAGCAGTTCTTC.

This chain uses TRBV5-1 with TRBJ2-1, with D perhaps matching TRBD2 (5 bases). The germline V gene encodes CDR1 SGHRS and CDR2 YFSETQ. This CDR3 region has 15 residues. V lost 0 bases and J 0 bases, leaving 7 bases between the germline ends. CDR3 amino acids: CASSLASPSYNEQFF. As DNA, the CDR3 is TGCGCCAGCAGCTTGGCTAGCCCCTCCTACAATGAGCAGTTCTTC.

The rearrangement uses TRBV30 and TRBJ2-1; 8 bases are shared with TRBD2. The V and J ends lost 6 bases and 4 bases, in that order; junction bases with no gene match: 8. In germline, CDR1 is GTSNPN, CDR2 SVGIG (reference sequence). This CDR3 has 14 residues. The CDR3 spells CACGGTRGYNEQFF. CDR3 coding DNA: TGTGCCTGTGGAGGGACTAGGGGGTACAATGAGCAGTTCTTC.

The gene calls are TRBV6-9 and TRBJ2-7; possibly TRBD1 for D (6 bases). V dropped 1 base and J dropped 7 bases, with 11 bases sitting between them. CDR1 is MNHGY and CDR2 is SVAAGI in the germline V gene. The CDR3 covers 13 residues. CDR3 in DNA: TGTGCCAGCAGTTATTGGAGACAGGCGGAGCAGTACTTC. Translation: CASSYWRQAEQYF.

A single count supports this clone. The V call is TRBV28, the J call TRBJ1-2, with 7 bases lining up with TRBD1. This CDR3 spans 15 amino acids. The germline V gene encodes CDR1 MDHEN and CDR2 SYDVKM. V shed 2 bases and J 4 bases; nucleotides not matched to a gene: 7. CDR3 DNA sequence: TGTGCCAGCAGTTTAGAAGCAGGGGGGAGCTATGGCTACACCTTC. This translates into CASSLEAGGSYGYTF.

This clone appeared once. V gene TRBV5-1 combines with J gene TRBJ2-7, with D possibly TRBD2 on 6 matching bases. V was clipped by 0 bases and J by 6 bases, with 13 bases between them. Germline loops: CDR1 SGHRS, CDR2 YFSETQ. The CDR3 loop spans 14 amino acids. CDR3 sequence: CASSLGRRRGEQYF. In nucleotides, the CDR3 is TGCGCCAGCAGCTTGGGCCGGCGGAGGGGCGAGCAGTACTTC. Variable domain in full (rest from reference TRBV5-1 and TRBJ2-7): KAGVTQTPRYLIKTRGQQVTLSCSPISGHRSVSWYQQTPGQGLQFLFEYFSETQRNKGNFPGRFSGRQFSNSRSEMNVSTLELGDSALYLCASSLGRRRGEQYFGPGTRLTVT.

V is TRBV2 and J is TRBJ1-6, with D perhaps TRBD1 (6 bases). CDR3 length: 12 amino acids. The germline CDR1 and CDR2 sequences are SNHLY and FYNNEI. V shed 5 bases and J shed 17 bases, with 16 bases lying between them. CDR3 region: CASSPNQGIIHF. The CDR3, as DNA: TGTGCCAGCAGTCCTAATCAGGGGATAATCCACTTT.

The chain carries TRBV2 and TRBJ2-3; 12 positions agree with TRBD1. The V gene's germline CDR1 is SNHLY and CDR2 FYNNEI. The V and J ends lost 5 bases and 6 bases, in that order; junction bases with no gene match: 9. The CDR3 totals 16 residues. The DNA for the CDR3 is TGTGCCAGCAGTACGGAGGGGACAGGGGGCCTGGATACGCAGTATTTT. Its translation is CASSTEGTGGLDTQYF.

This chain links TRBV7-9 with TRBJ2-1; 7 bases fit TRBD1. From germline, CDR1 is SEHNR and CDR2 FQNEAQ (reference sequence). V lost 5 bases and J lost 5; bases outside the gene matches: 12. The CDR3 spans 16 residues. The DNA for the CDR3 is TGTGCCAGCAGCCCCCGGTCGGGACAGCAAAACAATGAGCAGTTCTTC. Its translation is CASSPRSGQQNNEQFF.

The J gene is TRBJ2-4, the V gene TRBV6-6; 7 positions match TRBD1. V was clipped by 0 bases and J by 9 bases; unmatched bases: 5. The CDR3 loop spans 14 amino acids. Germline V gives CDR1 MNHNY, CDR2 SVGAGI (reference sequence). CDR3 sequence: CASSYSTGPAIQYF. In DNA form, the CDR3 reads TGTGCCAGCAGTTACTCGACAGGGCCCGCCATTCAGTACTTC.

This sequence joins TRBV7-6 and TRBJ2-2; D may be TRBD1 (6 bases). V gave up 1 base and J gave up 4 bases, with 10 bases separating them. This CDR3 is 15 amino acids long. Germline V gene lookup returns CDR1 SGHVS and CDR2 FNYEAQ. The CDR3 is CASSLGDIFTGELFF. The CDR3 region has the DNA TGTGCCAGCAGCTTAGGGGACATTTTCACCGGGGAGCTGTTTTTT. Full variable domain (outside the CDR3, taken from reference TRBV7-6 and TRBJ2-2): GAGVSQSPRYKVTKRGQDVALRCDPISGHVSLYWYRQALGQGPEFLTYFNYEAQQDKSGLPNDRFSAERPEGSISTLTIQRTEQRDSAMYRCASSLGDIFTGELFFGEGSRLTVL.

CDR3 in amino acids: CASSLLQGDSPLHF. In DNA, the CDR3 is TGCGCCAGCAGCTTGTTACAGGGAGATTCACCCCTCCACTTT. J is TRBJ1-6 and V is TRBV5-1; D perhaps matches TRBD1 (6 bases). Germline values: CDR1 SGHRS, CDR2 YFSETQ. V was shortened by 1 base and J by 8 bases, with 10 bases between the two germline ends. This CDR3 is 14 amino acids long.

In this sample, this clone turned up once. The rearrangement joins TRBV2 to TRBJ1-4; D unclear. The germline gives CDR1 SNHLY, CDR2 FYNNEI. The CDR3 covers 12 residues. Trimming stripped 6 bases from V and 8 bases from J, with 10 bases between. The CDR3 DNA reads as TGTGCCAGCAGCAAAGGAGCCGAAAAACTGTTTTTT. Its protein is CASSKGAEKLFF.

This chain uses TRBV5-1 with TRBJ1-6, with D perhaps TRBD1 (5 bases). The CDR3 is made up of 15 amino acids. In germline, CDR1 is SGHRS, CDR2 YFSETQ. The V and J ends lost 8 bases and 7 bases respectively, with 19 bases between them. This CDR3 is CASSLGEVGNSPLHF. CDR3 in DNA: TGCGCCAGTTCCCTAGGGGAGGTAGGGAATTCACCCCTCCACTTT.

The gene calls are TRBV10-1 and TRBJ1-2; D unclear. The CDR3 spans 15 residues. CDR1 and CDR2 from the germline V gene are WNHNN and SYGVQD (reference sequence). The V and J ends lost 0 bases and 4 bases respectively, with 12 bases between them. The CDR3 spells CASSESRELAYGYTF. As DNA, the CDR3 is TGCGCCAGCAGTGAGTCAAGGGAGTTAGCCTATGGCTACACCTTC.

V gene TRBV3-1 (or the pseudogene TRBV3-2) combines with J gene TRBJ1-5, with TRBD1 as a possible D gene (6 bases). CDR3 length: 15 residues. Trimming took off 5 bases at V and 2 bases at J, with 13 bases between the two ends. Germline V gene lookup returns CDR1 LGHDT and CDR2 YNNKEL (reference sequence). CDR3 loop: CASSSQGNGNQPQHF. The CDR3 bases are TGTGCCAGCAGCTCACAGGGAAATGGCAATCAGCCCCAGCATTTT.

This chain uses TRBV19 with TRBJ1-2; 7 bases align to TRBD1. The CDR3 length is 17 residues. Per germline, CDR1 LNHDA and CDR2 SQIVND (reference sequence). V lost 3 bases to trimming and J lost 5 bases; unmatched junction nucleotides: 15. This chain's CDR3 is CASSISGGPGGPYGYTF. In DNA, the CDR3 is TGTGCCAGTAGTATCTCAGGGGGGCCTGGGGGCCCTTATGGCTACACCTTC.

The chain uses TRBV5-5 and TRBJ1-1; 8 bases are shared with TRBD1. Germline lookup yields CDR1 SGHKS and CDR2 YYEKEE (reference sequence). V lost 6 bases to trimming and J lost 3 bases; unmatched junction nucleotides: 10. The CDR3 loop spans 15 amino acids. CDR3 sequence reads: CASTSTGAGDTEAFF. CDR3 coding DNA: TGTGCCAGCACCTCGACAGGGGCGGGAGACACTGAAGCTTTCTTT.

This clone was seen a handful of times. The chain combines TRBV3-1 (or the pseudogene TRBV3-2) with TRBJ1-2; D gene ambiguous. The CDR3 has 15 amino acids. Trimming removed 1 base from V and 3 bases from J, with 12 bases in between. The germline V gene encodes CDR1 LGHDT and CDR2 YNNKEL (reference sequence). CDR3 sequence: CASSQGTDHHYGYTF. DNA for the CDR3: TGTGCCAGCAGCCAAGGTACTGATCATCACTATGGCTACACCTTC.

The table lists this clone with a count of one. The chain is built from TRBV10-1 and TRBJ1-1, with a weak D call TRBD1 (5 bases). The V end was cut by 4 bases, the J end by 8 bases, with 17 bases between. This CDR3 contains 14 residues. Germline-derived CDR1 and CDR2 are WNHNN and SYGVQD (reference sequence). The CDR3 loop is CASSADRQGREAFF. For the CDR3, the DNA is TGCGCCAGCAGTGCCGATCGCCAGGGCCGAGAAGCTTTCTTT.